The sequence of this T cell receptor (beta chain) was determined in a study of cytomegalovirus exposure and HLA in healthy donors. Overall study results and limits: Accurate prediction of HLA-A and HLA-B alleles (for most subjects) was reportedly achieved from TCR beta sequences.

Of note for this clone: Its antigen is unknown.

The CDR3 has 15 residues. V trimming: 3 bases; J trimming: 10 bases; junction bases outside the gene matches: 9. Germline V lookup: CDR1 SGDLS, CDR2 YYNGEE. The PCR contained 60 Vbeta and 13 Jbeta primers. Libraries were prepared by immunoSEQ multiplex PCR; TCRdb keeps only in-frame clonotypes and omits some of them. Here the sample table reports some 120,000 clones. The TCR originated in a man aged 25 to 40 in good health and CMV-seronegative. V usage is TRBV9 and J usage is TRBJ2-1, with 11 bases fitting TRBD2. Sequencing was carried out using PBMCs. The CDR3 DNA is TGTGCCAGCAGCGGAGGGGTAGCGGGAGGGGAGGAGCAGTTCTTC. Its translation: CASSGGVAGGEEQFF.